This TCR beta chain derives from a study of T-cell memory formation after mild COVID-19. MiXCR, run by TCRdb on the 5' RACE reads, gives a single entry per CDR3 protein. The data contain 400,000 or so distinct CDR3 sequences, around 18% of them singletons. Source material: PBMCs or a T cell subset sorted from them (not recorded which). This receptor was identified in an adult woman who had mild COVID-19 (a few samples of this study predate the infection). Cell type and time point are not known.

The CDR3 region is CASSQEGGPPYNEQFF. CDR3 nucleotides: TGCGCCAGCAGCCAAGAGGGCGGACCCCCCTACAATGAGCAGTTCTTC. This chain connects TRBV4-3 to TRBJ2-1; D ambiguous. V was trimmed by 0 bases and J by 2 bases, leaving 11 bases between them. CDR3 length: 16 amino acids. Germline CDR1 LGHNA, CDR2 YSLEER.